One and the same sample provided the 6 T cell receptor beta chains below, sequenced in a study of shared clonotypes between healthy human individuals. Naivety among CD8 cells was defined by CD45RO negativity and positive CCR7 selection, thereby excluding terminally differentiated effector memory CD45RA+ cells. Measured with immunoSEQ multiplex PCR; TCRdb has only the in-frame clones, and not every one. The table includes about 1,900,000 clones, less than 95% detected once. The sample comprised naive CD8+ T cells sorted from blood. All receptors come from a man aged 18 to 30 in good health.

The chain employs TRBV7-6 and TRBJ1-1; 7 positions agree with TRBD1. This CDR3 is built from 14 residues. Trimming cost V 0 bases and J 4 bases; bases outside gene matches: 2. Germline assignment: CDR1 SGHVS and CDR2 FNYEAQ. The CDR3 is CASSLATGTTEAFF. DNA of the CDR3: TGTGCCAGCAGCTTAGCGACAGGGACCACTGAAGCTTTCTTT.

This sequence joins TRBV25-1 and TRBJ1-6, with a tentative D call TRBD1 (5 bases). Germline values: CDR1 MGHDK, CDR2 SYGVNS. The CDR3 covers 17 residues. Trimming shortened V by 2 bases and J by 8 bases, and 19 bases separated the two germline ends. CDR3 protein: CASSEGTREGPYSPLHF. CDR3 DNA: TGTGCCAGCAGTGAAGGTACCAGGGAAGGGCCCTATTCACCCCTCCACTTT. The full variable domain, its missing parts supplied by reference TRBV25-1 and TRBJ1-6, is EADIYQTPRYLVIGTGKKITLECSQTMGHDKMYWYQQDPGMELHLIHYSYGVNSTEKGDLSSESTVSRIRTEHFPLTLESARPSHTSQYLCASSEGTREGPYSPLHFGNGTRLTVT.

The CDR3 DNA reads TGTGCCAGCAGCCCTAAGACAGGGATGAATTCACCCCTCCACTTT. The encoded protein is CASSPKTGMNSPLHF. The chain employs TRBV9 and TRBJ1-6; 7 bases match TRBD1. The length of the CDR3 is 15 residues. CDR1 and CDR2 from the germline V gene are SGDLS and YYNGEE. V was clipped by 4 bases and J by 7 bases; unmatched bases: 8.

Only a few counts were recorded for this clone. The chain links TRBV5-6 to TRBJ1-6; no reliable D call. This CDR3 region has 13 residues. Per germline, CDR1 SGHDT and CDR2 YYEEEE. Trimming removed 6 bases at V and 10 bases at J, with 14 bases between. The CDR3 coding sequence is TGTGCCAGCAAGGTTTGGTCAGGCTCACCCCTCCACTTT. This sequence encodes CASKVWSGSPLHF.

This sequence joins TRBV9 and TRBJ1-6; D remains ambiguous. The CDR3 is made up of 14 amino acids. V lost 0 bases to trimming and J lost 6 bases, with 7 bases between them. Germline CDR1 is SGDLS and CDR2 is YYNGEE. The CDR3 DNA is TGTGCCAGCAGCGTAGGCCAACTTAATTCACCCCTCCACTTT. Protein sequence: CASSVGQLNSPLHF.

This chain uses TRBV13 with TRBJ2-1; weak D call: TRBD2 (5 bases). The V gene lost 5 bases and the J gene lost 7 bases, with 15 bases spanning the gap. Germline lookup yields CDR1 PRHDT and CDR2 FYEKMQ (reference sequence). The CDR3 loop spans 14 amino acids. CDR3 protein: CASSQQLDWNEQFF. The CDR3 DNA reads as TGTGCCAGCAGCCAGCAACTGGACTGGAATGAGCAGTTCTTC.